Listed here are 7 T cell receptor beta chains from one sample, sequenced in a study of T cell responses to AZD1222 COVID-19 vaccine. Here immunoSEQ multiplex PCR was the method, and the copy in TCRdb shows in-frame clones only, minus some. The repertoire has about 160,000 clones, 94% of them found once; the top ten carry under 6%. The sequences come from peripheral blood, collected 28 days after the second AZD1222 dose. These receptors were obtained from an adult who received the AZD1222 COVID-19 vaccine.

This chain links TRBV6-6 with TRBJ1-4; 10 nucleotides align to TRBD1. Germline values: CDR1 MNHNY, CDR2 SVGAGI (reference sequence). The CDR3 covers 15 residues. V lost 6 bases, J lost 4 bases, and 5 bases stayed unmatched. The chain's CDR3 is CASRRTGGGNEKLFF. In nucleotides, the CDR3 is TGTGCCAGCAGAAGGACAGGGGGGGGTAATGAAAAACTGTTTTTT.

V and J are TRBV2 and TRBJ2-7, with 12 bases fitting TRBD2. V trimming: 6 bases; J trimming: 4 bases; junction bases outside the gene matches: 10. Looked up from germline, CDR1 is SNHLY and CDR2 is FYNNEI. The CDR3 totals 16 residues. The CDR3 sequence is CASSSEGGLAGYEQYF. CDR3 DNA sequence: TGTGCCAGCAGCTCTGAAGGGGGACTAGCGGGTTACGAGCAGTACTTC.

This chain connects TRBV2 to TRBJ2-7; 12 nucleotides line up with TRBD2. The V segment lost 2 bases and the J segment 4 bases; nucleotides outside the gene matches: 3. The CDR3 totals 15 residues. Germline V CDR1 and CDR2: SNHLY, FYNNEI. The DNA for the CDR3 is TGTGCCAGCAGTGAAACTAGCGGGAGGAAATACGAGCAGTACTTC. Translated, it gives CASSETSGRKYEQYF.

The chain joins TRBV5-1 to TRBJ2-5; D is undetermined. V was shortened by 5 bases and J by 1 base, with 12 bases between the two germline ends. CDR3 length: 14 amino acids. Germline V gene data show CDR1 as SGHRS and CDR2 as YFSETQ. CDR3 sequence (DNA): TGCGCCAGCAGTCAAGATTTAGGCCAAGAGACCCAGTACTTC. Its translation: CASSQDLGQETQYF.

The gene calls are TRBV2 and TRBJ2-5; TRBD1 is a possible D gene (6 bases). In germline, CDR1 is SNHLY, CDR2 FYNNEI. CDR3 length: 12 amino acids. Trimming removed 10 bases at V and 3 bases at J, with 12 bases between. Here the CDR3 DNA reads TGTGCCACCAACAGGGACGAAGAGACCCAGTACTTC. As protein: CATNRDEETQYF.

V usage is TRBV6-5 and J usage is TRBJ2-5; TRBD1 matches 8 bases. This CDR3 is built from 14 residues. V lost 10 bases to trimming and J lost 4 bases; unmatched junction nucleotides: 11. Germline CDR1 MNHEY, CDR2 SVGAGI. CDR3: CATKKTGVGETQYF. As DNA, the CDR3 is TGTGCCACCAAAAAGACAGGGGTAGGAGAGACCCAGTACTTC.

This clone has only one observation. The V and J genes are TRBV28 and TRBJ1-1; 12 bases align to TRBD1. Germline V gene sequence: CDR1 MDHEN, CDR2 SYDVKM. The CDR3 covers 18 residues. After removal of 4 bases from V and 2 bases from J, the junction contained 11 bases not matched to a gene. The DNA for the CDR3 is TGTGCCAGCAGTTCCATGGGGGGACAGGGGGCGCTCAACACTGAAGCTTTCTTT. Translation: CASSSMGGQGALNTEAFF.